The clone carrying this T cell receptor (beta chain) was observed at least ten times. These data belong to a study of read filtering for tumor transcriptome and immune sequencing. Study-wide context: Among patients, approximately 16 were male and about 15 female, aged roughly 45 to 80 (mean around 66).

This library used about 360 ng RNA and molecular barcoded adaptors spanning alpha/delta and beta/gamma chains. TCRdb fed the reads into MiXCR, producing one record per CDR3 protein. The repertoire holds around 130,000 distinct CDR3 sequences, with less than 15% as singletons. The CDR3 length is 15 residues. V shed 7 bases and J 7 bases; nucleotides not matched to a gene: 10. This receptor was identified in a donor at least 40 years old with multiple myeloma. Material: a population of CD138-negative cells sorted from bone marrow. The chain links TRBV12-3 or TRBV12-4 to TRBJ2-1, with 10 bases lining up with TRBD2. The CDR3 DNA reads as TGTGCCAGCACCCGAGGACTAGCGGAGAGGAATGAGCAGTTCTTC. Encoded protein: CASTRGLAERNEQFF.